A single sample gave rise to the 20 T cell receptor beta chains below, sequenced in a study of blood T cell repertoires in COVID-19. Profiled with immunoSEQ multiplex PCR; TCRdb holds only in-frame clones, not every one. The sample records 330,000 or so clones, about 91% being singletons. The sequencing input was peripheral blood. Every receptor here comes from a man aged 25-45 years with COVID-19, enrolled during active disease.

This chain links TRBV13 with TRBJ2-3; D gene uncertain. Trimming stripped 5 bases from V and 3 bases from J, with 3 bases between. CDR1 and CDR2 (germline): PRHDT, FYEKMQ (reference sequence). The CDR3 runs to 11 residues. CDR3 bases: TGTGCCAGCAGCCAGACAGATACGCAGTATTTT. Translation: CASSQTDTQYF.

The chain uses TRBV6-4 and TRBJ1-2; D might be TRBD1 (6 bases). Trimming removed 3 bases from V and 7 bases from J, with 12 bases in between. The CDR3 spans 13 residues. CDR1 and CDR2 from the germline V gene are MRHNA and SNTAGT. CDR3 coding DNA: TGTGCCAGCAGTGAACAGGGAAGGTTTGGCTACACCTTC. Amino acid sequence: CASSEQGRFGYTF.

V is TRBV5-5 and J is TRBJ1-6; D is unclear. This CDR3 comprises 13 residues. Between the trimmed V and J ends, which lost 1 base and 10 bases, there was a span of 9 bases. Germline V lookup: CDR1 SGHKS, CDR2 YYEKEE (reference sequence). As DNA, the CDR3 is TGTGCCAGCAGCTTGTCGCCACACTCACCCCTCCACTTT. It is translated as CASSLSPHSPLHF.

This clone has only a few counts. This chain joins TRBV30 and TRBJ1-5; 8 bases match TRBD1. V shed 2 bases, J shed 0 bases, and the junction held 9 bases outside the gene matches. Germline V gene data show CDR1 as GTSNPN and CDR2 as SVGIG (reference sequence). The CDR3 runs to 17 residues. CDR3 loop: CAWSRDRLGISNQPQHF. CDR3 DNA sequence: TGTGCCTGGAGTCGGGACAGGCTTGGGATTAGCAATCAGCCCCAGCATTTT.

The CDR3 is CASSLGGTSFITNTGELFF. For the CDR3, the DNA is TGTGCCAGCAGCTTAGGCGGGACCAGCTTCATTACGAACACCGGGGAGCTGTTTTTT. The chain combines TRBV7-8 with TRBJ2-2, with D possibly matching TRBD2 (6 bases). Germline CDR1 reads SGHVS; CDR2 reads FQNEAQ. V was shortened by 1 base and J by 0 bases, with 18 bases between the two germline ends. CDR3 length equals 19 residues. The variable domain in full, completed from reference TRBV7-8 and TRBJ2-2, reads GAGVSQSPRYKVAKRGQDVALRCDPISGHVSLFWYQQALGQGPEFLTYFQNEAQLDKSGLPSDRFFAERPEGSVSTLKIQRTQQEDSAVYLCASSLGGTSFITNTGELFFGEGSRLTVL.

The chain recombines TRBV4-3 with TRBJ1-2, with TRBD1 identical over 7 bases. Germline CDR1 reads LGHNA; CDR2 reads YSLEER. V was clipped by 1 base and J by 0 bases; unmatched bases: 8. This CDR3 is 17 amino acids long. The CDR3 region is CASSQAPPDRANYGYTF. The CDR3 DNA sequence: TGCGCCAGCAGCCAAGCCCCCCCCGACAGGGCTAACTATGGCTACACCTTC.

This clone has only one observation. This chain links TRBV4-2 with TRBJ2-7; 12 positions match TRBD1. Germline V gene lookup returns CDR1 LGHNA and CDR2 YNFKEQ. Trimming cost V 1 base and J 3 bases; bases outside gene matches: 28. The CDR3 is 24 residues long. CDR3 in amino acids: CASSQGRYPVKPGQGAPSGYEQYF. Here the CDR3 DNA reads TGTGCCAGCAGCCAAGGAAGGTACCCCGTAAAGCCGGGACAGGGGGCGCCCAGCGGCTACGAGCAGTACTTC.

This chain links TRBV6-5 with TRBJ2-7, with D maybe TRBD1 (5 bases). Trimming stripped 0 bases from V and 3 bases from J, with 12 bases between. CDR3 length equals 15 residues. Germline V CDR1 and CDR2: MNHEY, SVGAGI. As DNA, the CDR3 is TGTGCCAGCAGTTACTCGCAGGTTGGACACTACGAGCAGTACTTC. As protein: CASSYSQVGHYEQYF.

The V gene is TRBV20-1, the J gene TRBJ2-1, with 9 nucleotides matching TRBD2. The CDR3 extends over 15 amino acids. V lost 3 bases to trimming and J lost 6 bases; unmatched junction nucleotides: 9. Germline V gene sequence: CDR1 DFQATT, CDR2 SNEGSKA (reference sequence). CDR3 nucleotides: TGCAGTGCTAGTCGGGGACTAGCAGAAGTCAATGAGCAGTTCTTC. Its translation is CSASRGLAEVNEQFF.

The J gene is TRBJ1-5, the V gene TRBV20-1, with D maybe TRBD1 (5 bases). The CDR3 consists of 14 residues. Trimming took 3 bases from V and 1 from J, leaving 10 bases between them. The germline V gene encodes CDR1 DFQATT and CDR2 SNEGSKA (reference sequence). CDR3 sequence: CSASRGGSNQPQHF. In DNA, the CDR3 is TGCAGTGCTAGTCGGGGGGGAAGCAATCAGCCCCAGCATTTT.

This chain uses TRBV21-1 with TRBJ2-6; whether TRBD1, the table's D call, matches the DNA was not checked. TRBV21-1 is shown as a pseudogene. There are 18 residues in the CDR3. CDR3: CASSKSGTGGCGANVLTF. The CDR3 region has the DNA TGTGCCAGCAGCAAATCCGGGACAGGGGGCTGTGGGGCCAACGTCCTGACTTTC.

V gene TRBV7-3 combines with J gene TRBJ2-1; TRBD2 agrees at 7 bases. This CDR3 spans 16 amino acids. The germline V gene has CDR1 SGHTA and CDR2 FQGTGA. The V segment lost 1 base and the J segment 4 bases; nucleotides outside the gene matches: 7. The CDR3 sequence: CASSLNSASGYNEQFF. DNA for the CDR3: TGTGCCAGCAGCTTAAATTCGGCTAGCGGATACAATGAGCAGTTCTTC. The variable domain in full, with the rest retrieved from reference TRBV7-3 and TRBJ2-1, is GAGVSQTPSNKVTEKGKYVELRCDPISGHTALYWYRQSLGQGPEFLIYFQGTGAADDSGLPNDRFFAVRPEGSVSTLKIQRTERGDSAVYLCASSLNSASGYNEQFFGPGTRLTVL.

The chain carries TRBV27 and TRBJ1-2; TRBD1 might be the D (6 bases). V lost 6 bases, J lost 1 base, and 15 bases lay in between. The length of the CDR3 is 15 residues. Germline V gene lookup returns CDR1 MNHEY and CDR2 SMNVEV (reference sequence). CDR3 loop: CASSTQGPLNYGYTF. As DNA, the CDR3 is TGTGCCAGCAGCACTCAGGGGCCCCTTAACTATGGCTACACCTTC.

This sequence joins TRBV7-3 and TRBJ2-3; 8 nucleotides match TRBD2. Germline assignment: CDR1 SGHTA and CDR2 FQGTGA. After removal of 2 bases from V and 4 bases from J, the junction contained 5 bases not matched to a gene. The CDR3 runs 15 residues. CDR3 in amino acids: CASSLPGGPSDTQYF. CDR3 bases: TGTGCCAGCAGCTTACCGGGAGGGCCATCAGATACGCAGTATTTT.

This chain joins TRBV6-2 or TRBV6-3 and TRBJ1-2; unclear D gene. The germline gives CDR1 MNHEY, CDR2 SVGEGT. V was cut by 4 bases and J by 4 bases, with 16 bases left in between. The CDR3 is 15 amino acids. CDR3 sequence reads: CASSSPQEGLYGYTF. In DNA form, the CDR3 reads TGTGCCAGCAGTTCTCCCCAGGAGGGCCTCTATGGCTACACCTTC.

V and J are TRBV6-2 or TRBV6-3 and TRBJ2-7; the match to TRBD2 covers 8 bases. CDR3 length: 14 amino acids. CDR1 and CDR2 (germline): MNHEY, SVGEGT. Trimming took 3 bases from V and 6 from J; bases not matched to a gene: 7. In DNA, the CDR3 is TGTGCCAGCAGTTATGAGGGACTAGTATCCGAGCAGTACTTC. Protein: CASSYEGLVSEQYF.

This clone appeared a few times. The genes are TRBV12-3 or TRBV12-4 and TRBJ2-7; a possible D gene is TRBD1 (5 bases). V lost 2 bases, J lost 0 bases, and 5 bases lay in between. CDR3 length equals 13 residues. In DNA form, the CDR3 reads TGTGCCAGCAGTTTAACAGGCTCCTACGAGCAGTACTTC. Protein product: CASSLTGSYEQYF.

This sequence joins TRBV5-1 and TRBJ2-3; 9 nucleotides align to TRBD1. The CDR3 totals 14 residues. With 7 bases clipped from V and 0 bases from J, the junction kept 3 bases outside the gene matches. Per germline, CDR1 SGHRS and CDR2 YFSETQ. The CDR3 nucleotides are TGCGCCAGCCGACAGGGGGGAAGCACAGATACGCAGTATTTT. Its translation: CASRQGGSTDTQYF. Filled out from reference TRBV5-1 and TRBJ2-3, the complete variable domain reads KAGVTQTPRYLIKTRGQQVTLSCSPISGHRSVSWYQQTPGQGLQFLFEYFSETQRNKGNFPGRFSGRQFSNSRSEMNVSTLELGDSALYLCASRQGGSTDTQYFGPGTRLTVL.

The V gene is TRBV6-6, the J gene TRBJ2-3; D may be TRBD2 (5 bases). Trimming shortened V by 0 bases and J by 2 bases, and 9 bases separated the two germline ends. Germline CDR1 is MNHNY and CDR2 is SVGAGI (reference sequence). There are 15 residues in the CDR3. CDR3 region: CASSYSRGSTDTQYF. The CDR3 coding sequence is TGTGCCAGCAGTTACTCCCGAGGGTCCACAGATACGCAGTATTTT.

V gene TRBV27 combines with J gene TRBJ2-6; D might be TRBD1 (6 bases). Germline CDR1 and CDR2: MNHEY and SMNVEV (reference sequence). The V end lost 6 bases, the J end lost 1 base, and 10 bases lay between the germline ends. The CDR3 runs 15 residues. The CDR3 is CASRPQGSGANVLTF. The CDR3 DNA sequence: TGTGCCAGCAGGCCACAGGGTTCTGGGGCCAACGTCCTGACTTTC.